This T cell receptor beta chain was identified during a study of vaccination and CD4 T cells after COVID-19. Study in general: The convalescents, six males and four females, included two who were Hispanic.

This clonotype was observed a few times. Its antigen remains unknown. This CDR3 comprises 14 residues. V was pared by 5 bases and J by 6 bases, with 15 bases between. Germline CDR1 reads SGHTA; CDR2 reads FQGTGA. The Oncomine TCR Beta short-read assay was applied to DNA of cultured CD4+ T cells. DNA came from CD4+ T cells after culture. Using its own MiXCR run on the PCR reads, TCRdb lists one record per CDR3 protein. Of 10,000 or so distinct CDR3 sequences in the sample, approximately 30% were seen once. The sample's treatment: approximately 10-day PBMC culture with coronavirus spike peptide pools or control peptides (ViraFEST assay). The unexposed donor's CD4+ T cells were collected before the COVID-19 pandemic (2011-2018).

The receptor was isolated from a human donor in good health. Sequencing was carried out using CD4+ T cells from blood, cultured in vitro. This rearrangement joins TRBV7-3 to TRBJ2-3; D might be TRBD1 or TRBD2, each matching 6 bases. CDR3 region: CASSPTGAEDTQYF. As DNA, the CDR3 is TGTGCCAGCAGCCCAACGGGGGCCGAGGATACGCAGTATTTT.